What follows describes a single T cell receptor (beta chain). Its antigen specificity is not known. It has no much larger one-base neighbor in the sample; base qualities were not kept. The data belong to a study of blood T cell repertoires in COVID-19 (dated by TCRdb to about 2020). For context, the study as a whole: Samples from collaborators originated in the United States, Italy and Spain and spanned both the acute and convalescent phases of COVID-19. The material from the prospective study consisted of cDNA or gDNA derived from T cells, B-cell-depleted T cells, or PBMCs. The dataset comprised deeply sampled blood TCRbeta repertoires from subjects exposed to, actively infected with, or recovered from COVID-19. The repertoires were made available in a free public database intended to serve as a resource for research on the immune response to SARS-CoV-2. The samples were drawn from the first 160 participants of the ongoing ImmuneRACE study and from 1,254 subjects provided by 6 global collaborators. Nearly every sample came with metadata listing a de-identified subject ID, COVID-19 status, age in years and sex. Where available, HLA class I and class II types were obtained from metadata supplied by the sample provider rather than from assay-based typing. Paper-wide results and their limitations: The quantity of clinical and demographic metadata differed by source and by participant and was supplied without curation.

The collaborating institutions used their own protocols to collect whole blood in K2EDTA tubes. For TCRbeta analysis, collaborators shipped samples as frozen whole blood, isolated PBMCs, or DNA extracted from either of those sample types. Clipping removes 3 bases from V and 8 bases from J, with 5 as the unmatched junction base count. Including cysteine and phenylalanine, the CDR3 has 13 amino acids. The entry retains the CDR3 DNA only, 39 bases that are in frame from base 1. The immunoSEQ Assay, a bias-controlled multiplex PCR, was used to amplify TCRbeta CDR3 regions from genomic DNA. The source study handled its data this way. The number of nucleated cells in each sample was estimated from the amplification of reference gene primers within the assay. To quantify the absolute abundance of each unique TCRbeta CDR3 rearrangement, sequence reads were collapsed and filtered. Productive Simpson clonality was computed per sample as the square root of Simpson's diversity index over productive rearrangements. The source is immuneACCESS, and TCRdb retained only in-frame sequences with V and J called. Part of the clones is not carried over; for the studies checked, unresolved V genes explain less than half of this, and the remainder is unexplained. The V and J calls and the clone size are those of that table, but D and trimming were determined from the DNA. The sample records around 130,000 clones, roughly 83% of which are singletons. The ten most abundant clones make up roughly 15% of the sample.

Sequenced material: peripheral blood. This clonotype originated in an elderly woman with acute or convalescent COVID-19. Rearrangement joined TRBV12-3 or TRBV12-4 to TRBJ1-2; 8 central bases correspond to TRBD1. The sequenced DNA is TGTGCCAGCAGTTTTCAGGGGGCGGTGGGCTACACCTTC. This sequence encodes CASSFQGAVGYTF.